Sequencing of this T cell receptor beta chain was carried out in a study of graft-versus-host responses after intestinal transplantation. Study-level background: The transplants performed in recipients were multivisceral, liver-intestinal, or isolated intestinal. General study points: Allografts from individuals with graft-donor T cell macrochimerism displayed high graft-versus-host to host-versus-graft clonal ratios.

The data were produced by immunoSEQ multiplex PCR, yet TCRdb's version contains in-frame clones alone and is incomplete. This table holds around 10,000 clones, roughly a third found once. Once the reaction had ended, proliferating CFSE-low CD3+CD4+ and CD3+CD8+ responders were sorted. This CDR3 has 14 residues. Germline lookup yields CDR1 LNHDA and CDR2 SQIVND (reference sequence). V was trimmed by 3 bases and J by 8 bases, leaving 15 bases between them. This clone turned up a few times. The V gene is TRBV19, the J gene TRBJ2-3; tentatively, D is TRBD2 (5 bases). The sample consisted of alloreactive CD4+ T cells from a mixed lymphocyte reaction culture, taken before transplantation. Subset noted: CFSE-low proliferating T cells sorted from roughly six-day pre-transplant mixed lymphocyte reaction (GvH or HvG direction). This TCR was recovered from a human patient who was an organ donor for intestinal transplantation. For the CDR3, the DNA is TGTGCCAGTAGTATTGGAGCCGGGGTAGCTACGCAGTATTTT. Protein: CASSIGAGVATQYF.